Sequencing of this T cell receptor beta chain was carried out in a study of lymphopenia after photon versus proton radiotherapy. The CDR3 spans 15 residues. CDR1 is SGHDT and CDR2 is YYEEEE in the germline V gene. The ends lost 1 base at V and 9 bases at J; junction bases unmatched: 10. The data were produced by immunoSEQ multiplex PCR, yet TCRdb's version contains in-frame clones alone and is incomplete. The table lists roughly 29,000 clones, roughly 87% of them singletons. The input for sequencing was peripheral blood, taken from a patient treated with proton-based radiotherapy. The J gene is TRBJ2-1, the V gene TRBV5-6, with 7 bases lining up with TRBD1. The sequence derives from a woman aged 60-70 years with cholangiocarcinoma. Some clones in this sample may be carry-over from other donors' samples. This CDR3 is CASSLWDRRGGEQFF. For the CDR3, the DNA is TGTGCCAGCAGCTTGTGGGACAGAAGAGGCGGTGAGCAGTTCTTC.